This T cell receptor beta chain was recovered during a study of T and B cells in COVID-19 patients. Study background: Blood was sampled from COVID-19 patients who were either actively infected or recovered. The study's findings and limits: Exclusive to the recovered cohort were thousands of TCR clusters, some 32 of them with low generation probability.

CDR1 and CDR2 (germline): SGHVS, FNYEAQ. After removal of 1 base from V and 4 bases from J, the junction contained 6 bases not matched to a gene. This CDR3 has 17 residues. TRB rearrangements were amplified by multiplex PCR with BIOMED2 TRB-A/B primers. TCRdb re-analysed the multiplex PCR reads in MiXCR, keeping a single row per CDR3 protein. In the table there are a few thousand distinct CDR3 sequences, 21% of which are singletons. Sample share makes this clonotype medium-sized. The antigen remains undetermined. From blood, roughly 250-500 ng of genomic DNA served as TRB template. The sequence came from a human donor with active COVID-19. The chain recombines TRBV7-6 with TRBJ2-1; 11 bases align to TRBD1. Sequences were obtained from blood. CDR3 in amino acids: CASSLGSGTGGYNEQFF. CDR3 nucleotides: TGTGCCAGCAGCTTAGGATCCGGGACAGGGGGATACAATGAGCAGTTCTTC.